These 10 T cell receptor beta chains came from one sample sequenced in a study of blood T cell repertoires in COVID-19. The protocol was immunoSEQ multiplex PCR, while the TCRdb copy is restricted to in-frame clones and leaves out a portion. The sample records some 35,000 clones, 83% being singletons. The sequencing sample was made of peripheral blood. The receptors were gathered from a man aged 45-60 years with acute or convalescent COVID-19.

This chain joins TRBV28 and TRBJ1-2; 8 nucleotides align to TRBD1. Germline CDR1 and CDR2: MDHEN and SYDVKM. Trimming took 6 bases from V and 4 from J; bases not matched to a gene: 10. The CDR3 runs to 15 residues. CDR3 sequence reads: CASRPGQAYFYGYTF. CDR3 coding DNA: TGTGCCAGCAGACCGGGACAGGCTTATTTCTATGGCTACACCTTC.

V gene TRBV10-3 combines with J gene TRBJ2-2; the match to TRBD2 covers 9 bases. After removal of 4 bases from V and 7 bases from J, the junction contained 7 bases not matched to a gene. The CDR3 loop spans 15 amino acids. Germline CDR1 is ENHRY and CDR2 is SYGVKD. The CDR3 sequence is CAISVSSGIDGELFF. The CDR3 DNA sequence: TGTGCCATCAGTGTCTCTAGCGGGATCGACGGGGAGCTGTTTTTT.

The chain recombines TRBV6-5 with TRBJ1-5; D not certain. Deletions cut 5 bases from V and 5 bases from J, with 10 bases between. The CDR3 consists of 13 residues. CDR1 is MNHEY, CDR2 SVGAGI, per germline. The DNA of the CDR3 is TGTGCCAGCAGTCCTAATTCCGATCAGCCCCAGCATTTT. It yields the protein CASSPNSDQPQHF.

The CDR3 nucleotides read TGTGCCAGCAGCTCATTCCAGGGGGTGGGTGGCTACACCTTC. Translating gives CASSSFQGVGGYTF. The chain couples TRBV11-2 to TRBJ1-2; 7 bases fit TRBD1. Germline CDR1 and CDR2: SGHAT and FQNNGV. The CDR3 consists of 14 residues. With V trimmed by 4 bases and J by 7 bases, 9 bases remained unmatched.

The rearrangement uses TRBV30 and TRBJ2-3; 9 bases line up with TRBD2. Germline V gene lookup returns CDR1 GTSNPN and CDR2 SVGIG (reference sequence). The CDR3 contains 14 residues. The trim removed 2 bases at V and 3 bases at J, leaving 3 bases unmatched. CDR3 amino acids: CAWSRLAGTDTQYF. CDR3 DNA sequence: TGTGCCTGGAGTAGGCTAGCGGGAACAGATACGCAGTATTTT.

The rearrangement links TRBV29-1 to TRBJ2-5; 13 positions match TRBD2. CDR3 length: 15 amino acids. Losses at the gene ends were 6 bases for V and 1 base for J; bases not matched to a gene: 5. Germline V lookup: CDR1 SQVTM, CDR2 ANQGSEA. The CDR3 reads CSVGTSGVIQETQYF. DNA for the CDR3: TGCAGCGTCGGGACTAGCGGGGTTATCCAAGAGACCCAGTACTTC.

This clone was counted once. The rearrangement joins TRBV3-1 (or the pseudogene TRBV3-2) to TRBJ2-1; 9 positions match TRBD2. The CDR3 totals 21 residues. CDR1 is LGHDT, CDR2 YNNKEL, per germline (reference sequence). Germline trimming cut 2 bases from V and 10 bases from J; bases unmatched to any gene: 27. The CDR3 is CASSQSLGAVAGEGRIREQFF. The CDR3 coding sequence is TGTGCCAGCAGCCAATCATTGGGGGCAGTAGCGGGAGAGGGGCGGATTAGGGAGCAGTTCTTC.

J is TRBJ2-1 and V is TRBV15; 10 bases match TRBD2. Germline CDR1 and CDR2: LNHNV and YYDKDF (reference sequence). There are 14 residues in the CDR3. V was pared by 9 bases and J by 7 bases, with 9 bases of the junction left unmatched. The CDR3 DNA is TGTGCCACTCGAGCGGGAGGGCCAGGGAATGAGCAGTTCTTC. This codes for CATRAGGPGNEQFF.

This chain joins TRBV11-2 and TRBJ2-3, with TRBD2 matching 8 bases. This CDR3 is 14 amino acids long. V was clipped by 2 bases and J by 4 bases; unmatched bases: 2. Germline V gene sequence: CDR1 SGHAT, CDR2 FQNNGV. CDR3 in DNA: TGTGCCAGCAGCTTACGGGGGGGCCCAGATACGCAGTATTTT. Translated: CASSLRGGPDTQYF. Supplemented by reference TRBV11-2 and TRBJ2-3, the full variable domain reads EAGVAQSPRYKIIEKRQSVAFWCNPISGHATLYWYQQILGQGPKLLIQFQNNGVVDDSQLPKDRFSAERLKGVDSTLKIQPAKLEDSAVYLCASSLRGGPDTQYFGPGTRLTVL.

The chain couples TRBV3-1 (or the pseudogene TRBV3-2) to TRBJ2-3, with a weak D call TRBD2 (6 bases). This CDR3 region has 17 residues. CDR1 and CDR2 from the germline V gene are LGHDT and YNNKEL (reference sequence). Trimming took off 0 bases at V and 9 bases at J, with 22 bases between the two ends. The CDR3 nucleotides read TGTGCCAGCAGCCAAGATTTCTCTAGCGCCTTAGGTCGGACGCAGTATTTT. Protein: CASSQDFSSALGRTQYF.